The text below deals with one TCR beta chain. Its antigen is still unknown. The sample comes from a study of cytomegalovirus exposure and HLA in healthy donors. Study outcomes and limitations: Reports credit the classifier with highly specific, highly sensitive diagnosis of cytomegalovirus status. Confirmation in vitro established that three CMV-associated chains were specific for CMV antigens. Among TCR sequences, most were rare, though some public TCRs appeared in many donors.

It was the approximately 120-subject validation cohort, separate from the approximately 680-subject first cohort, to which the donors belonged. The CDR3 covers 14 residues. CDR1 and CDR2 (germline): SNHLY, FYNNEI. V gave up 6 bases and J gave up 3 bases; unmatched junction bases: 6. Assay: immunoSEQ multiplex PCR; the TCRdb copy retains only in-frame clones and omits some. This repertoire shows around 160,000 clones, about 90% found once; its top ten account for over 2.5%. The receptor was derived from a woman between 18 and 30 years old in good health and CMV-seropositive. V usage is TRBV2 and J usage is TRBJ2-7; 9 bases agree with TRBD1. Sequencing used PBMCs. In nucleotides, the CDR3 is TGTGCCAGCAGCGATAAGACAGGGGGCTACGAGCAGTACTTC. Amino acid sequence: CASSDKTGGYEQYF.